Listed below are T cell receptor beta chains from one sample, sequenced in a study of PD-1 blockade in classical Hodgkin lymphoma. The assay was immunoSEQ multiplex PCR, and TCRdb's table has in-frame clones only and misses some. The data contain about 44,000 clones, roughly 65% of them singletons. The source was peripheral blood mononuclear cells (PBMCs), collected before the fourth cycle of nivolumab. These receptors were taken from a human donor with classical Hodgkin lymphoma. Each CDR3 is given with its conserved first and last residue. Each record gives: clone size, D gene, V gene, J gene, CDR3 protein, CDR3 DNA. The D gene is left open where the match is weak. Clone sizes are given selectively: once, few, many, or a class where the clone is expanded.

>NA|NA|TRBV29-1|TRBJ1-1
CSGSTGNTEAFF
TGCAGCGGATCGACGGGGAACACTGAAGCTTTCTTT
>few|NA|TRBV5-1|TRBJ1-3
CASSLGLGNTIYF
TGCGCCAGCAGCTTAGGACTTGGAAACACCATATATTTT
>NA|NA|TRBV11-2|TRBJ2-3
CASSLENTDTQYF
TGTGCCAGCAGCTTAGAGAACACAGATACGCAGTATTTT
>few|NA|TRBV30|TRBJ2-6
CAWSPGSGANVLTF
TGTGCCTGGAGTCCCGGCTCTGGGGCCAACGTCCTGACTTTC
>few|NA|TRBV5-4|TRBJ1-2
CASSLAMEVYGYTF
TGTGCCAGCAGCTTGGCGATGGAGGTTTATGGCTACACCTTC
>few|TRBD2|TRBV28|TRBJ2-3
CASSLIAGETDTQYF
TGTGCCAGCAGTCTAATAGCGGGAGAAACAGATACGCAGTATTTT
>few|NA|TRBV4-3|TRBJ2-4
CASSQGDLDRNIQYF
TGCGCCAGCAGCCAAGGAGACTTGGACAGAAACATTCAGTACTTC
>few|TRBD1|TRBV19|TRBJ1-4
CASGTGQAEKLFF
TGTGCCAGTGGGACAGGGCAGGCTGAAAAACTGTTTTTT
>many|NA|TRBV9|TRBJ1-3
CASSVEGAGGNTIYF
TGTGCCAGCAGCGTAGAAGGCGCGGGAGGAAACACCATATATTTT
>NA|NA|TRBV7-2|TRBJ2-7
CASSYAVSYEQYF
TGTGCCAGCAGCTATGCAGTCTCCTACGAGCAGTACTTC
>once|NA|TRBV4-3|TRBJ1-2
CASSQDPSLQGGYTF
TGCGCCAGCAGCCAAGATCCCAGCCTTCAGGGTGGCTACACCTTC
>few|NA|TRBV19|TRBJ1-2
CASFGYGYTF
TGTGCCAGTTTCGGGTATGGCTACACCTTC
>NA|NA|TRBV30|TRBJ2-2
CAWSVGAALSGELFF
TGTGCCTGGAGTGTAGGGGCAGCCCTGTCCGGGGAGCTGTTTTTT
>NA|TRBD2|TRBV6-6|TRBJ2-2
CASMSGGRGNTGELFF
TGTGCCAGCATGTCGGGGGGGCGCGGGAACACCGGGGAGCTGTTTTTT
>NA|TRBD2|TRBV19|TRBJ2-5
CASSQTSGGSRETQYF
TGTGCCAGTAGCCAGACTAGCGGGGGATCTAGGGAGACCCAGTACTTC
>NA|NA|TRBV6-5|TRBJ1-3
CASSAGSGNTIYF
TGTGCCAGCAGTGCCGGCTCTGGAAACACCATATATTTT
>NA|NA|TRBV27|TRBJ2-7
CASSFGGLGYEQYF
TGTGCCAGCAGTTTTGGAGGGTTAGGCTACGAGCAGTACTTC
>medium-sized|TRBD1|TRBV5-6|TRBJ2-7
CASSAGTEGNEQYF
TGTGCCAGCAGCGCCGGGACAGAAGGAAACGAGCAGTACTTC
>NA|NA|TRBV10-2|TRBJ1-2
CASSEGGLVRHGYTF
TGCGCCAGCAGTGAGGGAGGCTTGGTGAGGCATGGCTACACCTTC
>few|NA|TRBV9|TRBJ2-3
CASAPGVGTQYF
TGTGCCAGCGCGCCTGGGGTTGGTACGCAGTATTTT
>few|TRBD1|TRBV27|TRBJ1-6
CASSLSGQGSRALHF
TGTGCCAGCAGTTTATCGGGACAGGGCAGTCGGGCCCTCCACTTT
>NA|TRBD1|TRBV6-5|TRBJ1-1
CASRGTGRTEAFF
TGTGCCAGCAGGGGGACAGGGCGGACTGAAGCTTTCTTT
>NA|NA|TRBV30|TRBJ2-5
CAWNRDIEETQYF
TGTGCCTGGAATAGGGACATTGAAGAGACCCAGTACTTC
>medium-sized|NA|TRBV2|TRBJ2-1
CASTRSNEQFF
TGTGCCAGCACCCGCAGCAATGAGCAGTTCTTC
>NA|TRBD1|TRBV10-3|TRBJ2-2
CAISEWVQRQGDTGELFF
TGTGCCATCAGTGAGTGGGTGCAGCGACAGGGTGACACCGGGGAGCTGTTTTTT
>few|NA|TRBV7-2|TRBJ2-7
CASSPPYEQYF
TGTGCCAGCAGCCCCCCTTACGAGCAGTACTTC